This T cell receptor beta chain came from a study of regulatory T cells in long-lasting Graves disease (dated by TCRdb to the early 2020s). In terms of the full investigation: Patients with newly diagnosed Graves' disease had been on antithyroid drugs for under 3 months. The study was registered as a clinical trial and conducted in China. A total of around 35 samples underwent TCR sequencing, from about 13 patients with persistent Graves' disease and about 20 patients with newly diagnosed Graves' disease. Persistent Graves' disease patients were compared with newly diagnosed Graves' disease patients by peripheral blood TCR sequencing and RNA sequencing.

In its sample, this clonotype was seen many times. Its antigen is unknown. Nothing much larger sits one base from this clone, and base qualities are not available. The sample's time point label, decoded: newly diagnosed GD, antithyroid drugs for less than 3 months. RNA was extracted from PBMCs in TRIzol for both TCR sequencing and RNA sequencing. The diagnosis of Graves' disease was made according to American Thyroid Association guidelines. Patients were recruited from an endocrinology department in Xi'an, China. Each patient gave about 10 milliliters of peripheral blood, collected in an EDTA anticoagulant tube. Ficoll Paque Plus density gradient separation was used to isolate PBMCs, and no additional T cell sorting was done. An Agilent 2100 Bioanalyzer and agarose gel were used to check RNA quality, and a NanoDrop 2000 was used to measure RNA concentration. General study outcomes and caveats: Only peripheral blood was studied, because thyroid tissue, the primary lesion, was inaccessible. More public clonotypes were shared among persistent patients (more than 2,500) than among newly diagnosed patients (roughly 1,000). The authors noted that the small sample size was a limitation that may lower accuracy. Lower TCR Shannon entropy and fewer highly expanded clones were observed in persistent Graves' disease patients than in newly diagnosed patients, which suggested clonal expansion. Preferential use of TRBV28, TRBJ1-2 and TRBJ2-5 was observed in persistent disease, whereas TRBV20-1 and TRBJ2-1 were favored in newly diagnosed disease. Only the TCR beta chain was sequenced and analyzed.

To prepare the library, multiplex PCR was applied. Sequenced on an Illumina HiSeq 4000. iRepertoire HTBI primers and Arm-PCR amplification of CDR3 regions were used to construct TCR beta libraries. PCR products were gel purified before sequencing. On the study's bioinformatics: Across samples, fewer than 70 TRBV and 13 to 15 TRBJ segments were identified and used for gene usage analysis of CDR3 amino acid clonotypes. Filtered high-quality paired reads were merged into contigs using COPE and FqMerger. Contigs were aligned with BLAST to IMGT TRBV, TRBD and TRBJ reference genes, and CDR3 was defined per IMGT. Any clonotype with a frequency above 0.1% was counted as a highly expanded clone. Shannon entropy was used to measure repertoire diversity, and the Gini coefficient was used to measure V-J evenness. A clonotype was considered public if more than one individual shared it. TCRdb reran the public reads through fastp at Q25 and MiXCR, keeping productive beta chains. When rows share a CDR3 protein, they turn into one entry using the most common DNA and genes. The V and J calls follow TCRdb's processing rather than the paper's. The sample has roughly 500,000 distinct CDR3 sequences on record, approximately 12% of them singletons. In total, the top ten clones hold 8.9% of the sample.

The germline V gene (reference sequence) sets CDR1 to SEHNR and CDR2 to FQNEAQ. The CDR3 runs 20 amino acids, cysteine and phenylalanine included. Only the CDR3 DNA is retained, 60 bases long and in frame from the first base. Trimming takes 4 bases off V and 3 bases off J; junction bases not matched to a gene: 18. The same sample was also studied in work on T cells in Graves' hyperthyroidism and ophthalmopathy. As the second study states: Stable Graves' hyperthyroidism was defined as the absence of progression to ophthalmopathy over 18 months of follow-up. Hyperthyroidism patients were newly diagnosed, had a disease duration of under 2 months, and were aged 18 to 65 years. The study excluded patients with uncontrolled infections, other autoimmune diseases, pregnancy or lactation. Diagnoses relied on clinical symptoms, serum thyroxine and TRAb, thyroid ultrasound and orbital computed tomography. A first-round RT-PCR of the TCR CDR3 used the HTBI primer set with the Qiagen OneStep RT-PCR kit. Most expanded thyroid clonotypes (frequency above 0.001) were also detected in blood, a finding suggesting that blood repertoires may reflect thyroid immune responses. Ophthalmopathy was separated from stable hyperthyroidism by a 13 V-J signature model, with just over 85% sensitivity and about 81% specificity obtained in cross-validation and 80%/75% obtained in testing. In validation, the model predicted progression to ophthalmopathy a median of 6.5 months before onset, with approximately 68% sensitivity and about 72% specificity. TCR V-J signatures able to tell the groups apart were searched for in a discovery cohort of about a hundred patients, of whom 43 had Graves' ophthalmopathy and about 60 had stable Graves' hyperthyroidism. An independent validation cohort of about 19 hyperthyroidism patients and 17 patients who later progressed to ophthalmopathy tested prospective prediction of ophthalmopathy. The 95 to 100 discovery patients were divided at random into training and test sets in a 7:3 ratio. In about six Graves' hyperthyroidism patients, the study also compared T-cell repertoires from thyroid tissue with T-cell repertoires from blood. Following sampling, methimazole starting at 30 mg daily was given to hyperthyroidism patients, and high-dose intravenous methylprednisolone was given to ophthalmopathy patients. The libraries were constructed in a second round of multiplex PCR and then size-selected and purified. Paired-end sequencing of the libraries was performed with 100 bp reads on an Illumina HiSeq2000. SOAPnuke was used to process the raw data, with reads discarded if the reads contained adapters or uncalled bases, had a mean Phred below 15, or lacked an exact constant-primer or identifier match. High-quality paired reads were merged using COPE v1.2.5, and each unique nucleotide sequence was defined as a clonotype. MiTCR v1.1 was used to align the clonotypes against IMGT TRBV, TRBD and TRBJ reference segments. The analysis included only V-J combinations with a frequency above 0.0001, which together covered approximately 99% of the repertoires. The TCS score was defined as F50 (clonal expansion) divided by E x V (chaos), with BLOSUM62-based TCRdist calculated between CDR3 peptides within each V-J. Welch's t-statistics and random forest reduced around 510 V-J features to 13, which were used in a naive Bayes classifier (R e1071). No statistical method was used to set the sample size in advance, and investigators knew the group allocation. The paper describes TCR Vbeta CDR3 sequencing of fewer than 150 peripheral blood samples, made up of 43 ophthalmopathy patients, 70 to 80 hyperthyroidism patients and 17 progressor patients.

The input for sequencing was peripheral blood mononuclear cells (PBMCs), taken at new diagnosis, from a patient treated with antithyroid drugs. Recombination linked TRBV7-9 to TRBJ2-7; TRBD2 lines up with 13 middle nucleotides. The origin of this receptor is a woman aged 25 to 39 with Graves disease. Donor details come from another sample of the same person, matched by shared clones. The DNA is TGTGCCAGCAGCTCTCAATCGATGCGGACTAGCGGGAGCTCATTCTACGAGCAGTACTTC. This gives the protein CASSSQSMRTSGSSFYEQYF.